This section outlines one TCR beta chain sequence together with its context. With 3 bases removed from V and 5 bases from J, the gap between germline ends came to 12 bases. The germline CDR1 and CDR2 sequences are SGHAT and FQNNGV. This CDR3 has 14 amino acids. Original processing methods: How many nucleated cells were present was estimated from reference gene primer amplification. Some clones are missing from TCRdb's copy, which holds only in-frame ones; the method was immunoSEQ multiplex PCR. V, J and clone size derive from that table, while D and trimming were established from the DNA sequence. The sample includes over 25,000 clones, about four fifths of them seen just once. The sample is drawn from a study of blood T cell repertoires in COVID-19. About the study: There were acute and convalescent COVID-19 samples, and they came from the United States, Italy and Spain. Nucleic acid was either cDNA or gDNA, and it came from T cells, B-cell-depleted T cells, or PBMCs.

The J gene is TRBJ2-3, the V gene TRBV11-2, with a tentative D call TRBD2 (7 bases). Sequenced material: peripheral blood. The receptor was isolated from a man aged 80 or over with active or convalescent COVID-19. DNA for the CDR3: TGTGCCAGCAGCTTTACGGGGGGCCAAGATACGCAGTATTTT. This gives the protein CASSFTGGQDTQYF.